This T cell receptor (beta chain) was identified during a study of T cells in Graves' hyperthyroidism and ophthalmopathy. The CDR3 has 13 residues. Germline V gives CDR1 SGHDT, CDR2 YYEEEE. Regions amplified from RNA transcripts were the TCR beta CDR3 regions. The primer set for the first-round RT-PCR of the TCR CDR3 was HTBI. TCRdb re-called the multiplex PCR reads with MiXCR, one entry per CDR3 protein. This sample carries about 600,000 distinct CDR3 sequences, around 16% of them seen once, and the ten largest clones take around 3.3%. With regard to this clonotype: A read error is possible here, since a much larger clone lies one base away.

Sequenced material: blood. This sequence was found in a woman aged 40 to 55 with Graves' ophthalmopathy. The chain combines TRBV5-6 with TRBJ2-7; maybe TRBD2 (5 bases). The CDR3 is CVSSRGQTDEQYF. CDR3 nucleotides: TGTGTCAGCAGCCGAGGGCAGACTGACGAGCAGTACTTC.